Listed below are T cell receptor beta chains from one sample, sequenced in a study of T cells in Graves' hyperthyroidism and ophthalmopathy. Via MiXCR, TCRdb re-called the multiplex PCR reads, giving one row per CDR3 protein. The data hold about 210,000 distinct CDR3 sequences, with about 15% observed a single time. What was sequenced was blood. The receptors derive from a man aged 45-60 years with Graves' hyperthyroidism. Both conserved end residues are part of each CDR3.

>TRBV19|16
CASSMSQGFGNQPQHF
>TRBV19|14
CASRQPSWNTEAFF
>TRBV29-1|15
CSVEGVGGVSDEQYF
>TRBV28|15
CASSHSGRAGNEQFF
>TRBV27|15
CASSAQGVLNEKLFF
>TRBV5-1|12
CASSFLTDTQYF
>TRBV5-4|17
CASSSATGQGAAVAQYF
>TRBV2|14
CASSDSADTDTQYF
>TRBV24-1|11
CATGVSETQYF
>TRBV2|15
CASSPLAGSYNEQFF
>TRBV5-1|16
CASSLLPTSGSRELFF
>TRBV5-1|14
CASSLGDANEKLFF
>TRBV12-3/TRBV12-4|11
CASRNNYEQYF
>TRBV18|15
CASSPRDDSPSRAFF
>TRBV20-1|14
CSACLAGSTDTQYF
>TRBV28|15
CASNRLVGGEETQYF
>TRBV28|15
CASSLSGQGNQPQHF
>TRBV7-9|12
CASSRGMGKLFF
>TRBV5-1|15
CASSSSGQGWDTQYF